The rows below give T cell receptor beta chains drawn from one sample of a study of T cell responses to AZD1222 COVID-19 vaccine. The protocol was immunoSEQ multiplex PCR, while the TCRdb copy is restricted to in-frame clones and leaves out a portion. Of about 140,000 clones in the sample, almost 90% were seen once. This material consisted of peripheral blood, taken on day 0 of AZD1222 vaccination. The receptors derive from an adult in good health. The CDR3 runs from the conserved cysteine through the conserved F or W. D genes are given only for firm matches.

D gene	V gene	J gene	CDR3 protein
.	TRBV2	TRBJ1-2	CASSEDGNTF
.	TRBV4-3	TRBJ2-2	CASSPERVGELFF
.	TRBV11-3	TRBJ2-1	CASSEDGSSYNEQFF
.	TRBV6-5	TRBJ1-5	CASSYSRPSNQPQHF
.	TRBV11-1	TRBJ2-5	CASSTSQETQYF
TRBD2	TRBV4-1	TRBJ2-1	CASSQEGSGSPYNEQFF
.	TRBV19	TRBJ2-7	CASAPLGGPYEQYF
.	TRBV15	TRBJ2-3	CATSRAGGQYTDTQYF
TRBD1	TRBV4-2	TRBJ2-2	CASSRDRGDGELFF
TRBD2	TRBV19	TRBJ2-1	CASSIGGTSDNEQFF
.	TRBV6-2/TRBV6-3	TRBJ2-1	CASSYSRVDRQGANEQFF
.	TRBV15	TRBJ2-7	CATSRSGRGPLEQYF
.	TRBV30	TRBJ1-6	CAWSVDRRSPLHF
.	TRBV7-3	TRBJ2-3	CASSGFSTDTQYF
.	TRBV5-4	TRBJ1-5	CASSLVHVSNQPQHF
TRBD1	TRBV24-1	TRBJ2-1	CATEDRGSNEQFF
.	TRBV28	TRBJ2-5	CASSRRGGSRGTQYF
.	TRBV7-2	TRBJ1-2	CASRNTGTNYGYTF
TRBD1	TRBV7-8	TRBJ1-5	CASSLAGRDRGNQPQHF
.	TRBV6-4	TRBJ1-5	CASSDSPNQPQHF
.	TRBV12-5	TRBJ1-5	CASALGWRNQPQHF
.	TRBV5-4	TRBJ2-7	CASSWGSSPGVYEQYF
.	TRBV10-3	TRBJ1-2	CAISETGYGYTF
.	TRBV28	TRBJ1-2	CASGSAGYTF
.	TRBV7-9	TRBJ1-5	CASSGENQPQHF
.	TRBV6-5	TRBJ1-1	CASSPGGDVNTEAFF
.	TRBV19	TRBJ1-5	CASRPNRGNQPQHF
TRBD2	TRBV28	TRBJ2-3	CASSLSTSGRGGADTQYF
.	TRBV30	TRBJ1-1	CAWSDGGLDTEAFF
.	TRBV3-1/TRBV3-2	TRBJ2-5	CASSQESIGEFRETQYF
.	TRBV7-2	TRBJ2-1	CASSSPLFGLNWDEQFF
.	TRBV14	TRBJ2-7	CASSQDLGGEQYF
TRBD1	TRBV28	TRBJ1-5	CASSVGQYSNQPQHF
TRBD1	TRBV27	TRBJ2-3	CASSLDRGLGTDTQYF
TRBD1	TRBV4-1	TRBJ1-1	CASSPRQGVTEAFF
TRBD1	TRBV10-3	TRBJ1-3	CAISELAGGSSGNTIYF
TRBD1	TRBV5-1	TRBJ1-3	CASSLQGDSGNTIYF
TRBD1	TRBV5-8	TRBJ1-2	CASSLRQGRLDGYTF
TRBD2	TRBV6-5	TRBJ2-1	CASRAGSSYNEQFF
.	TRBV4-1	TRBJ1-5	CASSPAEGSNQPQHF
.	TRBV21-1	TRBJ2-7	CASSKELRDRVYEQYF
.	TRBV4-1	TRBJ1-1	CASSQERANTEAFF
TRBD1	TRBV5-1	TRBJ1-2	CASSLEAGTDYGYTF
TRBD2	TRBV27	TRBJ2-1	CASSSKAGGYNEQFF
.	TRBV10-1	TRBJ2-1	CASSQYPYSYNEQFF
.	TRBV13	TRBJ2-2	CASSLWGTGELFF
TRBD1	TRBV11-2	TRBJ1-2	CASSSILRGLTSGYTF
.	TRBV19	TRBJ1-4	CASSISQGNEKLFF
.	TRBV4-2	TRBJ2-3	CASSQGLQGRTDTQYF
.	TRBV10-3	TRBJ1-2	CAISEGQVSYGYTF
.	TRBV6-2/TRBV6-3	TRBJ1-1	CASSYPPLRDTEAFF
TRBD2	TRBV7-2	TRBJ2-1	CASSPQREAGEQFF
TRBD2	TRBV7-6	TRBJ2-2	CASSSSLAVNTGELFF
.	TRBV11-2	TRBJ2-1	CASSLIGTRNEQFF
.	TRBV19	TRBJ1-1	CASWETEVGTEAFF
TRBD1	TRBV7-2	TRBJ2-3	CAGIIQGETDTQYF
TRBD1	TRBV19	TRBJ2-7	CASSMTGGEQYF
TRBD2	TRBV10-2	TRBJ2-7	CASRIGTSGRDEQYF
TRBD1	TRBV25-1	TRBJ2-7	CASSQQGTYEQYF
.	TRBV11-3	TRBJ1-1	CASSPGAGVASEAFF